This is a list of T cell receptor beta chains from one sample in a study of shared clonotypes between healthy human individuals. Sequencing used immunoSEQ multiplex PCR; TCRdb keeps in-frame clones, though not all of them. The table lists around 300,000 clones, around nine tenths of them singletons, with about 17% in the top ten. Sequenced sample: memory CD8+ T cells sorted from blood. These receptors originate from a man between 18 and 29 years old in good health. Each CDR3 is given with its conserved first and last residue. The D gene is left open where the match is weak. Clone size appears in some rows only: once, few, many, or a class for an expanded clone.

v_call	d_call	j_call	clone_size	cdr3_nt	cdr3_aa
TRBV6-6	NA	TRBJ2-7	NA	TGTGCCAGCAGTTACGGGCAGGAGCTCGACGAGCAGTACTTC	CASSYGQELDEQYF
TRBV19	NA	TRBJ2-6	NA	TGTGCCAGTAGTTACAGGGTCTCTGGGGCCAACGTCCTGACTTTC	CASSYRVSGANVLTF
TRBV7-9	NA	TRBJ1-1	many	TGTGCCAGCAGCTTTTTTGCGAACACTGAAGCTTTCTTT	CASSFFANTEAFF
TRBV2	TRBD2	TRBJ2-1	few	TGTGCCAGCACTAGCGGCTACAATGAGCAGTTCTTC	CASTSGYNEQFF
TRBV15	TRBD1	TRBJ2-7	NA	TGTGCCACCAGCAACGTCGGACAGGAATATACTTCCTACGAGCAGTACTTC	CATSNVGQEYTSYEQYF
TRBV9	NA	TRBJ1-1	NA	TGTGCCAGCAGCGTCGGGGGTGGGACCACTGAAGCTTTCTTT	CASSVGGGTTEAFF
TRBV4-1	NA	TRBJ2-1	NA	TGCGCCAGCAGCCAAGATATGTGGGAGGAGCAGTTCTTC	CASSQDMWEEQFF
TRBV5-6	NA	TRBJ1-3	once	TGTGCCAGCAGCGCCGGGCGGCTAAACGGAAACACCATATATTTT	CASSAGRLNGNTIYF
TRBV4-1	TRBD2	TRBJ2-3	NA	TGCGCCAGCAGCCCCGGGACTAGGTCCACTCCGATTACAGATACGCAGTATTTT	CASSPGTRSTPITDTQYF
TRBV4-3	NA	TRBJ2-7	NA	TGCGCCAGCAGCCAAGATTTGTGGGACTACGAGCAGTACTTC	CASSQDLWDYEQYF
TRBV27	NA	TRBJ2-2	NA	TGTGCCAGCAGTTTAGTGAATACCGGGGAGCTGTTTTTT	CASSLVNTGELFF
TRBV5-6	TRBD2	TRBJ2-7	once	TGTGCCAGCAGCGCCGGGACTATCACCTACGAGCAGTACTTC	CASSAGTITYEQYF
TRBV5-6	NA	TRBJ2-1	NA	TGTGCCAGCAGTTCTAGGGAAATCTTCGATGAGCAGTTCTTC	CASSSREIFDEQFF
TRBV9	NA	TRBJ2-1	NA	TGTGCCAGCAGCGTAGGCTACAATGAGCAGTTCTTC	CASSVGYNEQFF